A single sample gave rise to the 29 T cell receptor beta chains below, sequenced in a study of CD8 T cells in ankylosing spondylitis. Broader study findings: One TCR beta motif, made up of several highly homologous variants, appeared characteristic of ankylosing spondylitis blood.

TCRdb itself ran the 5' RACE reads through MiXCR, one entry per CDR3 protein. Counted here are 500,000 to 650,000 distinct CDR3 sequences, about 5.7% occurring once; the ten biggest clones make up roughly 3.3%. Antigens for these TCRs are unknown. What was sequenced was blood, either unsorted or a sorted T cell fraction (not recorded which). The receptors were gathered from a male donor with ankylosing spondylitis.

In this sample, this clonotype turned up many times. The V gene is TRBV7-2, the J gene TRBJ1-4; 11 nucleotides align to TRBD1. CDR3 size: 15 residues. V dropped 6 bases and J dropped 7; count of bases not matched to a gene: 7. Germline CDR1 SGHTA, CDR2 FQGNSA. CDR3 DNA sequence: TGTGCCAGCAGGCAAACCGGGACAGGGGGTGAAAAACTGTTTTTT. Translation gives CASRQTGTGGEKLFF.

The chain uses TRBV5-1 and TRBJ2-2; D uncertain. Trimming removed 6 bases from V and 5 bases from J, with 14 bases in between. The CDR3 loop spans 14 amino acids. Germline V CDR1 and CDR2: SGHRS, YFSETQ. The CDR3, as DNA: TGCGCCAGCACCGTCGCTACGACAACCGGGGAGCTGTTTTTT. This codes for CASTVATTTGELFF.

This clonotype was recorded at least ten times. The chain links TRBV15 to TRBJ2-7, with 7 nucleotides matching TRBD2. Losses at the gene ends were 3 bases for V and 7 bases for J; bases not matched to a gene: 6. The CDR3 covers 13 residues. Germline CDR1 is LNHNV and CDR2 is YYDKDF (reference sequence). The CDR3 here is CATSRVTGREQYF. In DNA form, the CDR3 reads TGTGCCACCAGCAGGGTTACCGGGAGGGAGCAGTACTTC.

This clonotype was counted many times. The CDR3 bases are TGTGCTGTGGGACAGGCCGCCTACGAGCAGTACTTC. Its protein product is CAVGQAAYEQYF. J is TRBJ2-7 and V is TRBV6-2 or TRBV6-3, with TRBD1 matching 8 bases. Germline CDR1 reads MNHEY; CDR2 reads SVGEGT. This CDR3 contains 12 residues.

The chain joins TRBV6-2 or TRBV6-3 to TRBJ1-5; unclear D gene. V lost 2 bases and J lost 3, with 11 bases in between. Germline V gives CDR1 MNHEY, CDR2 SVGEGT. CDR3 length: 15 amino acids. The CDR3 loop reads CASSYPRTYNQPQHF. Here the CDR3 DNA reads TGTGCCAGCAGTTACCCCCGAACTTACAATCAGCCCCAGCATTTT.

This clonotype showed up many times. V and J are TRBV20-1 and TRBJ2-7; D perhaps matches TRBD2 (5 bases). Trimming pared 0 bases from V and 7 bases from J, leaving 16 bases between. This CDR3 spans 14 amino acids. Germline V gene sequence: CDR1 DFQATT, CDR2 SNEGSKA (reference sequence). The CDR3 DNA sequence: TGCAGTGCTAGAGATCCTGGGGTCACGGGGGAGCAGTACTTC. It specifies CSARDPGVTGEQYF.

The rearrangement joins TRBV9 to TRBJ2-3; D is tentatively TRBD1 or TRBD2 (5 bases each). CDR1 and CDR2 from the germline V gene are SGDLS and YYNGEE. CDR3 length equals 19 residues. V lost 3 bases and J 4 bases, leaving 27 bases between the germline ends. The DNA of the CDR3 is TGTGCCAGCAGCGGGCCTCGAGGGTTTGAGGGGATGTCAGCAGATACGCAGTATTTT. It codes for CASSGPRGFEGMSADTQYF.

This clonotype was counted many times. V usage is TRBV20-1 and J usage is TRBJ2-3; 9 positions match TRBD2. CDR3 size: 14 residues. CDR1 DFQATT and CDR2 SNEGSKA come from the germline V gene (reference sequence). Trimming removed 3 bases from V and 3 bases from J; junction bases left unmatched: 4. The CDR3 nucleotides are TGCAGTGCTAGGCTAGCGGGGACAACAGATACGCAGTATTTT. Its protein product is CSARLAGTTDTQYF.

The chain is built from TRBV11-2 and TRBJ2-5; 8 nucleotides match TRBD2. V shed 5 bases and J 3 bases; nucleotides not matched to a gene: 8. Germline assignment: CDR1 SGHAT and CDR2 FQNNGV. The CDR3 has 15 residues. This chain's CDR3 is CASSREREQEETQYF. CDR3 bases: TGTGCCAGCAGCCGGGAGCGGGAGCAGGAAGAGACCCAGTACTTC.

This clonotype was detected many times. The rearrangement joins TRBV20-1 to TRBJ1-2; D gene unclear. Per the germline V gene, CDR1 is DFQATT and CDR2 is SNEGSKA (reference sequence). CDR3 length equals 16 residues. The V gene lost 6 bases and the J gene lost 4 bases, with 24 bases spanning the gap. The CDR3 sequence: CSAPGELAPDPYGYTF. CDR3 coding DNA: TGCAGTGCCCCCGGGGAGTTGGCACCAGACCCCTATGGCTACACCTTC.

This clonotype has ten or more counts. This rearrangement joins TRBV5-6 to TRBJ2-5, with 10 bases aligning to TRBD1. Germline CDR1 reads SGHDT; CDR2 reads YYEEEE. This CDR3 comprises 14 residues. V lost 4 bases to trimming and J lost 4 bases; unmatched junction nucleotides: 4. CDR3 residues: CASSTGTGVETQYF. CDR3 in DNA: TGTGCCAGCAGCACAGGGACAGGGGTAGAGACCCAGTACTTC.

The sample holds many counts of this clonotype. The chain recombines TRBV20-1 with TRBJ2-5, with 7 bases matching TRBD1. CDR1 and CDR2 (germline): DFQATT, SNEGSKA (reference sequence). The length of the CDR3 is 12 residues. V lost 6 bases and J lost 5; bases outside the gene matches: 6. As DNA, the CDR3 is TGCAGTGCAATAGGGGGCGGGGAGACCCAGTACTTC. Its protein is CSAIGGGETQYF.

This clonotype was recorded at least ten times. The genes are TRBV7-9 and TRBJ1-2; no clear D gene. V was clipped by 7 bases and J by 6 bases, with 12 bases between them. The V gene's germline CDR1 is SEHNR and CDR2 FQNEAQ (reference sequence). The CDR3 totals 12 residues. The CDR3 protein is CASTLGRDGYTF. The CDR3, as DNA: TGTGCCAGCACCCTAGGAAGGGATGGCTACACCTTC. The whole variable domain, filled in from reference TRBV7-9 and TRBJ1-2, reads DTGVSQNPRHKITKRGQNVTFRCDPISEHNRLYWYRQTLGQGPEFLTYFQNEAQLEKSRLLSDRFSAERPKGSFSTLEIQRTEQGDSAMYLCASTLGRDGYTFGSGTRLTVV.

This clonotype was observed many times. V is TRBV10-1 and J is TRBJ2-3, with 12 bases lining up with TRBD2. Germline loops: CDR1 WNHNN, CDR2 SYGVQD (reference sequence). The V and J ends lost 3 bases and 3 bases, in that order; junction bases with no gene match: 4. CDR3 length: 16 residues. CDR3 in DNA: TGCGCCAGCAGTGATCTAGCGGGAGGGGATACAGATACGCAGTATTTT. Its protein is CASSDLAGGDTDTQYF.

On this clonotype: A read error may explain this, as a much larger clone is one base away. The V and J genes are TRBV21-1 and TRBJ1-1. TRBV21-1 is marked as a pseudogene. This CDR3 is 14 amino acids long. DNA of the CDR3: TGTGCCAGCACGAGGAAGCACTTGAGCACTGAAGCTTTCTTT. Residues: CASTRKHLSTEAFF.

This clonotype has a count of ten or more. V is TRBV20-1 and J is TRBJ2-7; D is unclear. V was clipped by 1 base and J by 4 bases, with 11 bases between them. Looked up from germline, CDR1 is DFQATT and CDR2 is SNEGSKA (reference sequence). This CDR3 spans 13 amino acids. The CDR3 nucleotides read TGCAGTGCTAGAGCCTGGCAGACTTACGAGCAGTACTTC. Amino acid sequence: CSARAWQTYEQYF.

The CDR3 coding sequence is TGCAGCGTGTCAAACGGGGTGAACACTGAAGCTTTCTTT. The encoded protein is CSVSNGVNTEAFF. J is TRBJ1-1 and V is TRBV29-1; no clear D. The V end lost 6 bases, the J end lost 0 bases, and 11 bases lay between the germline ends. The CDR3 loop spans 13 amino acids. CDR1 and CDR2 from the germline V gene are SQVTM and ANQGSEA.

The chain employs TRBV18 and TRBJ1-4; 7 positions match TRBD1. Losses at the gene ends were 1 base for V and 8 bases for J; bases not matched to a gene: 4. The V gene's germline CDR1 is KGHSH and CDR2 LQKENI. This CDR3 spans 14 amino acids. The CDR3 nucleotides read TGTGCCAGCTCACCACGGGACAGACAGGAAAAACTGTTTTTT. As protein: CASSPRDRQEKLFF. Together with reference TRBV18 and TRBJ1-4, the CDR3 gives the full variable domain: NAGVMQNPRHLVRRRGQEARLRCSPMKGHSHVYWYRQLPEEGLKFMVYLQKENIIDESGMPKERFSAEFPKEGPSILRIQQVVRGDSAAYFCASSPRDRQEKLFFGSGTQLSVL.

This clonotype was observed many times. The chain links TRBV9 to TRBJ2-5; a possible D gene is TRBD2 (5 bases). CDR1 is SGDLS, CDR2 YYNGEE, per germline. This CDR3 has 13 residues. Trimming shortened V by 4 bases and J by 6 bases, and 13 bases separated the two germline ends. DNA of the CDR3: TGTGCCAGCAGCTTGGACTCCCCCCAGACCCAGTACTTC. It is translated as CASSLDSPQTQYF.

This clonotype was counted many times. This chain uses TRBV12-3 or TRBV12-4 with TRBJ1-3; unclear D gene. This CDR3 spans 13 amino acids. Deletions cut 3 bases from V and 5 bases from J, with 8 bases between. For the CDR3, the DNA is TGTGCCAGCAGTTTGAGAGAAAGAAACACCATATATTTT. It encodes CASSLRERNTIYF.

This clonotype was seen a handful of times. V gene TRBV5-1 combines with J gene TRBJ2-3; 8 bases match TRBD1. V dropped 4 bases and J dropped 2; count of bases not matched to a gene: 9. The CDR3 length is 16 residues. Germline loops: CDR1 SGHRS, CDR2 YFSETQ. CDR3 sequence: CASSLKGDRSTDTQYF. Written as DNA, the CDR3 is TGCGCCAGCAGCCTTAAGGGGGACAGGTCCACAGATACGCAGTATTTT.

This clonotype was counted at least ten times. The CDR3 nucleotides are TGCGCCAGCAGCTTGGGCCTGGGACTTACCTACGAGCAGTACTTC. Its translation: CASSLGLGLTYEQYF. The rearrangement links TRBV5-1 to TRBJ2-7, with D maybe TRBD2 (6 bases). Between the trimmed V and J ends, which lost 0 bases and 2 bases, there was a span of 12 bases. Germline V lookup: CDR1 SGHRS, CDR2 YFSETQ. The CDR3 runs 15 residues.

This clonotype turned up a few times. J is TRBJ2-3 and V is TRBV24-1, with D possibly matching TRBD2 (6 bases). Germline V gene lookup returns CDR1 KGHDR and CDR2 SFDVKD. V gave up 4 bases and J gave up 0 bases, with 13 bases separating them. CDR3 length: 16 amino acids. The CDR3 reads CATSESSVTSTDTQYF. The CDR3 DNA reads TGTGCCACCAGTGAGTCTAGCGTTACTAGCACAGATACGCAGTATTTT.

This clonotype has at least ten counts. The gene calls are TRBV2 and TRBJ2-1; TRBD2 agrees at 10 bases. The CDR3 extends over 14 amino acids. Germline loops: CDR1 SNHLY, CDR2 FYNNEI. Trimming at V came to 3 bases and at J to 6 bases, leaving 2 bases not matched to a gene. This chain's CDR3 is CASSDWTSGNEQFF. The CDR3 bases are TGTGCCAGCAGTGATTGGACTAGCGGCAATGAGCAGTTCTTC.

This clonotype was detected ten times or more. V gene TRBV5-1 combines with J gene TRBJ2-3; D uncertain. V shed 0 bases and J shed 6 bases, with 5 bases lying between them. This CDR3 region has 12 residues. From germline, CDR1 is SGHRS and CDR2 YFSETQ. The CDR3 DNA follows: TGCGCCAGCAGCTTGGAGGACGATACGCAGTATTTT. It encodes CASSLEDDTQYF.

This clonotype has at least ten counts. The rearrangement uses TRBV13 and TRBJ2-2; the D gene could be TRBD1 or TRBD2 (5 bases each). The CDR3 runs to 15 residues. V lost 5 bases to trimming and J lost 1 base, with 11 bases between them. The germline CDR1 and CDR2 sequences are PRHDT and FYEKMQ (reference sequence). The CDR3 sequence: CASSPRDGNTGELFF. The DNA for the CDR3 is TGTGCCAGCAGCCCCCGGGACGGGAACACCGGGGAGCTGTTTTTT.

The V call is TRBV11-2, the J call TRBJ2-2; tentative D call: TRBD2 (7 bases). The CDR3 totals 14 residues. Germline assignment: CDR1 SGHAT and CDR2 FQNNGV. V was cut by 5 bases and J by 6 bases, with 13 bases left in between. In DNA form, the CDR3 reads TGTGCCAGCAGCCCCCAGGGGAGGGCCGGGGAGCTGTTTTTT. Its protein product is CASSPQGRAGELFF. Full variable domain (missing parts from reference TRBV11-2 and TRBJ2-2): EAGVAQSPRYKIIEKRQSVAFWCNPISGHATLYWYQQILGQGPKLLIQFQNNGVVDDSQLPKDRFSAERLKGVDSTLKIQPAKLEDSAVYLCASSPQGRAGELFFGEGSRLTVL.

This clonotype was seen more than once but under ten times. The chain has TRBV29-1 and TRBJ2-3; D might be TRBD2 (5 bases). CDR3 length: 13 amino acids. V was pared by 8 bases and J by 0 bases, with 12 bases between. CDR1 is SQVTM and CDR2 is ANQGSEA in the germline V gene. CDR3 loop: CSIWRVSTDTQYF. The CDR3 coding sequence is TGCAGCATCTGGCGGGTTAGCACAGATACGCAGTATTTT.

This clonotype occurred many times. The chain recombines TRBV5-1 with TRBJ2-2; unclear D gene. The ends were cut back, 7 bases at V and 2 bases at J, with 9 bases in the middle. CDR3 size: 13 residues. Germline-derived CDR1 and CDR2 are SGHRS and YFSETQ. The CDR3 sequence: CASRAANTGELFF. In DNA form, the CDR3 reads TGCGCCAGCCGGGCAGCCAACACCGGGGAGCTGTTTTTT.